This TCR beta chain was sequenced for a study of blood T cell repertoires in COVID-19. This CDR3 comprises 14 residues. With 8 bases removed from V and 3 bases from J, the gap between germline ends came to 18 bases. Germline V gives CDR1 GTSNPN, CDR2 SVGIG (reference sequence). Under the authors' procedure: Estimation of nucleated cell counts was performed using reference gene primer amplification. Sequencing used immunoSEQ multiplex PCR; TCRdb keeps in-frame clones, though not all of them. V and J calls and clone size are copied from that table; D and trimming were computed from the DNA. The table lists roughly 250,000 clones, about 85% of them singletons, with 0.87% in the top ten.

This receptor was obtained from a human donor with COVID-19, enrolled during active disease. The donor label of this sample is uncertain. The chain joins TRBV30 to TRBJ2-3; possibly TRBD2 for D (7 bases). Sequencing was performed on peripheral blood. The CDR3 DNA sequence: TGTGCCGTGGGGGGGCCGAGCGGGACAGATACGCAGTATTTT. It encodes CAVGGPSGTDTQYF.